This paragraph reports one TCR beta chain. Its antigen is unidentified. There are 14 residues in the CDR3. The germline CDR1 and CDR2 sequences are LNHNV and YYDKDF (reference sequence). J was trimmed by 4 bases and V by 8 bases; bases with no gene match: 8. These data are taken from a study of T cell responses to AZD1222 COVID-19 vaccine. Study summary: Second doses that came at about 4 or about 12 weeks were put together.

Notes on the study in general: Spike-specific TCR breadth and depth were elevated following two AZD1222 doses. The donors showed a predominance of white British ancestry and of females, with possible underestimation of clonal diversity.

Sequencing was performed with immunoSEQ multiplex PCR; in TCRdb, only in-frame clones are kept and a portion is missing. Counted here are roughly 100,000 clones, over 70% occurring once; the ten biggest clones make up around 9%. This rearrangement joins TRBV15 to TRBJ2-5; 9 bases are shared with TRBD2. The sample was peripheral blood, taken on day 0 of AZD1222 vaccination. The receptor's source is an adult in good health. CDR3 protein: CATAWREGGETQYF. The CDR3 region has the DNA TGTGCCACCGCTTGGCGGGAGGGGGGAGAGACCCAGTACTTC.